This TCR beta chain originates from a study of early T cells in non-severe SARS-CoV-2 infection. The CDR3 has 11 amino acids. V was clipped by 3 bases and J by 9 bases, with 9 bases between them. Per germline, CDR1 DFQATT and CDR2 SNEGSKA (reference sequence). This clonotype came up many times. TCRdb used MiXCR to reprocess the 5' RACE reads, holding one entry per CDR3 protein. The sample yields about 34,000 distinct CDR3 sequences, more than 5% seen once. Sequencing was carried out using whole blood. V is TRBV20-1 and J is TRBJ2-1; D is undetermined. This clonotype originated in an adult who was a healthcare worker with PCR-confirmed SARS-CoV-2 infection or an uninfected control (not recorded which). CDR3 sequence (DNA): TGCAGTGCTAGTGGGGTTGGTGAGCAGTTCTTC. Amino acid sequence: CSASGVGEQFF.